A single count supports the clone carrying this T cell receptor beta chain. Its antigen is still unknown. These data originate in a study of Ad26.COV2.S vaccination and SARS-CoV-2 variants. Study at large: Donor got 5x10^10 or 1x10^11 viral particles of Ad26.COV2.S. Study results and caveats: Post-vaccination spike-specific CD8+ and CD4+ T cell responses reportedly had substantial breadth.

Treatment given: around 19 received Ad26.COV2.S at low or high dose, single or two shots; a few received placebo; per-sample allocation not given. Day 63 following the first vaccine or placebo injection was when the samples were taken. Cohort 1b enrolled adults aged 18-55 years in Boston. This CDR3 is built from 13 residues. Germline V gene lookup returns CDR1 SQVTM and CDR2 ANQGSEA. Trimming pared 2 bases from V and 0 bases from J, leaving 6 bases between. Libraries were prepared by immunoSEQ multiplex PCR; TCRdb keeps only in-frame clonotypes and omits some of them. The table shows around 420,000 clones, with roughly 90% occurring only once.

The clonotype comes from a person aged 18-65 years who received the Ad26.COV2.S COVID-19 vaccine or a placebo. The sequencing used peripheral blood, collected in a trial of Ad26.COV2.S vaccine versus placebo. The chain links TRBV29-1 to TRBJ2-3, with D unresolved. As DNA, the CDR3 is TGCAGCGTTGAAATAGGCAGCACAGATACGCAGTATTTT. Protein product: CSVEIGSTDTQYF.